These 6 T cell receptor beta chains were sequenced from one sample in a study of blood T cell repertoires in COVID-19. Produced via immunoSEQ multiplex PCR; TCRdb's table is partial and in-frame only. This table has hundreds of thousands of clones, around 85% appearing once. The sample comprised peripheral blood. These TCRs come from a human donor in a cohort sampled during active COVID-19.

The chain is built from TRBV9 and TRBJ1-2; 7 bases map to TRBD1. The V gene end was trimmed by 2 bases and the J gene end by 8 bases; junction bases not matched to a gene: 6. There are 13 residues in the CDR3. Germline V gene sequence: CDR1 SGDLS, CDR2 YYNGEE. CDR3 bases: TGTGCCAGCAGCGTTCGACAGGGTCACGGCTACACCTTC. Its translation is CASSVRQGHGYTF.

The chain has TRBV27 and TRBJ1-5; D is ambiguous. The CDR3 loop spans 13 amino acids. V lost 4 bases to trimming and J lost 5 bases, with 9 bases between them. Germline loops: CDR1 MNHEY, CDR2 SMNVEV (reference sequence). CDR3 in DNA: TGTGCCAGCAGTTCCGAACGGGATCAGCCCCAGCATTTT. Its translation is CASSSERDQPQHF.

In its sample, this clone was seen once. The CDR3 region is CASSSPRDRKDGYTF. The CDR3 DNA sequence: TGTGCCAGCAGCTCCCCTCGGGACAGGAAGGATGGCTACACCTTC. This chain connects TRBV11-2 to TRBJ1-2; the match to TRBD1 covers 8 bases. The CDR3 runs to 15 residues. Germline V gives CDR1 SGHAT, CDR2 FQNNGV. Losses at the gene ends were 4 bases for V and 6 bases for J; bases not matched to a gene: 10.

The chain's CDR3 is CASSRTGEGYTF. In DNA, the CDR3 is TGTGCCAGCAGCCGGACAGGGGAGGGCTACACCTTC. This sequence joins TRBV9 and TRBJ1-2; 9 positions match TRBD1. The CDR3 runs to 12 residues. CDR1 is SGDLS and CDR2 is YYNGEE in the germline V gene. The V segment lost 4 bases and the J segment 8 bases; nucleotides outside the gene matches: 3.

This chain uses TRBV6-5 with TRBJ2-7; TRBD1 matches 7 bases. Germline-derived CDR1 and CDR2 are MNHEY and SVGAGI. This CDR3 region has 15 residues. V shed 6 bases and J 0 bases; nucleotides not matched to a gene: 8. In DNA, the CDR3 is TGTGCCAGCAGCAACGACAGGGCGAGCTCCTACGAGCAGTACTTC. Amino acids: CASSNDRASSYEQYF.

The chain couples TRBV24-1 to TRBJ2-2; TRBD1 might be the D (6 bases). Germline CDR1 KGHDR, CDR2 SFDVKD. The CDR3 length is 20 residues. Trimming cost V 5 bases and J 1 base, with 25 bases left between them. CDR3 nucleotides: TGTGCCACCAGTGGTGACGTGGGACACCAATTTTCCCTGAACACCGGGGAGCTGTTTTTT. As protein: CATSGDVGHQFSLNTGELFF.